A selection of T cell receptor beta chains follows, all from one sample in a study of T cells in Graves' hyperthyroidism and ophthalmopathy. TCRdb re-derived calls from the multiplex PCR reads in MiXCR, one entry per CDR3 protein. The table has 250,000 to 350,000 distinct CDR3 sequences, approximately 15% seen once. The sequenced sample was blood. These receptors were taken from a woman in her fifties or sixties with Graves' ophthalmopathy. CDR3s include the opening cysteine and the closing phenylalanine or tryptophan. D genes are given only for firm matches. Not all rows give a size; the values are once, few, many and, for expanded clones, a class.

D gene: TRBD1; J gene: TRBJ1-3; CDR3 length: 13; V gene: TRBV29-1; clone size: few; CDR3 DNA: TGCAGCGTCTCCAGGGGGATTGGAAACACCATATATTTT; CDR3 protein: CSVSRGIGNTIYF
D gene: TRBD1; J gene: TRBJ1-1; CDR3 length: 14; V gene: TRBV5-1; clone size: many; CDR3 DNA: TGCGCCAGCAGCGCACAGGGGGGGGACACTGAAGCTTTCTTT; CDR3 protein: CASSAQGGDTEAFF
D gene: -; J gene: TRBJ1-5; CDR3 length: 17; V gene: TRBV11-3; clone size: many; CDR3 DNA: TGTGCCAGCAGCCTAGCCCCCACAGTGGGGAAGAATCAGCCCCAGCATTTT; CDR3 protein: CASSLAPTVGKNQPQHF
D gene: -; J gene: TRBJ2-7; CDR3 length: 13; V gene: TRBV5-4; clone size: -; CDR3 DNA: TGTGCCAGCAAGGAGTGGAGCTCCTACGAGCAGTACTTC; CDR3 protein: CASKEWSSYEQYF
D gene: -; J gene: TRBJ1-1; CDR3 length: 14; V gene: TRBV7-6; clone size: -; CDR3 DNA: TGTGCCAGCAGCTTGACAGAAGGCGCCACTGAAGCTTTCTTT; CDR3 protein: CASSLTEGATEAFF
D gene: -; J gene: TRBJ1-4; CDR3 length: 14; V gene: TRBV6-1; clone size: many; CDR3 DNA: TGTGCCAGCAGGCCCAATCCTCGGGGAGAAAAACTGTTTTTT; CDR3 protein: CASRPNPRGEKLFF
D gene: TRBD1; J gene: TRBJ2-1; CDR3 length: 16; V gene: TRBV6-6; clone size: many; CDR3 DNA: TGTGCCAGCAGTTACGACAGGGGGCGATTCTACAATGAGCAGTTCTTC; CDR3 protein: CASSYDRGRFYNEQFF
D gene: -; J gene: TRBJ1-6; CDR3 length: 14; V gene: TRBV6-2/TRBV6-3; clone size: -; CDR3 DNA: TGTGCCAGCAGTTTATTGCCTTCGACTTCACCCCTCCACTTT; CDR3 protein: CASSLLPSTSPLHF
D gene: TRBD1; J gene: TRBJ2-7; CDR3 length: 15; V gene: TRBV6-1; clone size: -; CDR3 DNA: TGTACCAGCACCCGAATGGACAGGGGATTCTACGAGCAGTACTTC; CDR3 protein: CTSTRMDRGFYEQYF
D gene: -; J gene: TRBJ1-1; CDR3 length: 17; V gene: TRBV4-1; clone size: few; CDR3 DNA: TGCGCCAGCAGCCAAGATCGAAGGACATATAAGAACACTGAAGCTTTCTTT; CDR3 protein: CASSQDRRTYKNTEAFF
D gene: TRBD1; J gene: TRBJ2-5; CDR3 length: 13; V gene: TRBV28; clone size: many; CDR3 DNA: TGTGCCAGCATCTTGACAGGGAAAGAGACCCAGTACTTC; CDR3 protein: CASILTGKETQYF
D gene: -; J gene: TRBJ1-2; CDR3 length: 13; V gene: TRBV7-2; clone size: many; CDR3 DNA: TGTGCCAGCAGCGAACAGAAAAACTATGGCTACACCTTC; CDR3 protein: CASSEQKNYGYTF
D gene: TRBD2; J gene: TRBJ2-1; CDR3 length: 14; V gene: TRBV5-1; clone size: many; CDR3 DNA: TGCGCCAGCAGCTTGGCTAGCGGATACAATGAGCAGTTCTTC; CDR3 protein: CASSLASGYNEQFF
D gene: -; J gene: TRBJ2-3; CDR3 length: 13; V gene: TRBV18; clone size: many; CDR3 DNA: TGTGCCAGCTCACCCGATTGGGGTGGTACGCAGTATTTT; CDR3 protein: CASSPDWGGTQYF
D gene: -; J gene: TRBJ1-1; CDR3 length: 15; V gene: TRBV6-2/TRBV6-3; clone size: many; CDR3 DNA: TGTGCCAGCAGAGATATGGTGGAGCCGAACACTGAAGCTTTCTTT; CDR3 protein: CASRDMVEPNTEAFF
D gene: -; J gene: TRBJ1-1; CDR3 length: 15; V gene: TRBV6-2/TRBV6-3; clone size: many; CDR3 DNA: TGTGCCAGCAGCCCTGGAGTGTGGGCGAACACTGAAGCTTTCTTT; CDR3 protein: CASSPGVWANTEAFF
D gene: TRBD1; J gene: TRBJ1-3; CDR3 length: 16; V gene: TRBV5-6; clone size: many; CDR3 DNA: TGTGCCAGCAGGGGGACAGCTCCCAGCTCTGGAAACACCATATATTTT; CDR3 protein: CASRGTAPSSGNTIYF
D gene: -; J gene: TRBJ2-5; CDR3 length: 13; V gene: TRBV20-1; clone size: many; CDR3 DNA: TGCAGTGCTATTGACACTATAGAAGAGACCCAGTACTTC; CDR3 protein: CSAIDTIEETQYF
D gene: -; J gene: TRBJ2-5; CDR3 length: 11; V gene: TRBV7-9; clone size: few; CDR3 DNA: TGTGCCAGCAGCTTGGGGGGGACCCAGTACTTC; CDR3 protein: CASSLGGTQYF
D gene: -; J gene: TRBJ1-2; CDR3 length: 15; V gene: TRBV27; clone size: many; CDR3 DNA: TGTGCCAGCAGTTTCCGAGGCCGGTCAAACTATGGCTACACCTTC; CDR3 protein: CASSFRGRSNYGYTF
D gene: -; J gene: TRBJ1-1; CDR3 length: 15; V gene: TRBV7-2; clone size: many; CDR3 DNA: TGTGCCAGCAGCTTAGAGGGACGGTGGGGGCCTGAAGCTTTCTTT; CDR3 protein: CASSLEGRWGPEAFF
D gene: -; J gene: TRBJ1-3; CDR3 length: 15; V gene: TRBV18; clone size: few; CDR3 DNA: TGTGCCAGCTCACCAAGAATACTCTCTGGAAACACCATATATTTT; CDR3 protein: CASSPRILSGNTIYF
D gene: -; J gene: TRBJ1-1; CDR3 length: 12; V gene: TRBV28; clone size: many; CDR3 DNA: TGTGCCAGCCAGATTGGGAACACTGAAGCTTTCTTT; CDR3 protein: CASQIGNTEAFF
D gene: -; J gene: TRBJ2-4; CDR3 length: 14; V gene: TRBV6-1; clone size: -; CDR3 DNA: TGTGCCAGCACGCCGGCCGGGACTCTAAACATTCAGTACTTC; CDR3 protein: CASTPAGTLNIQYF
D gene: -; J gene: TRBJ2-7; CDR3 length: 11; V gene: TRBV7-9; clone size: -; CDR3 DNA: TGTGCCAGCAGCCCCGGGTGGTCGCAGTACTTC; CDR3 protein: CASSPGWSQYF
D gene: TRBD1; J gene: TRBJ2-5; CDR3 length: 13; V gene: TRBV12-3/TRBV12-4; clone size: many; CDR3 DNA: TGTGCCAGCAGCGACAGGGGGCTAGAGACCCAGTACTTC; CDR3 protein: CASSDRGLETQYF
D gene: -; J gene: TRBJ2-2; CDR3 length: 13; V gene: TRBV6-2/TRBV6-3; clone size: -; CDR3 DNA: TGTGCCAGCAATTGGGGGAACACCGGGGAGCTGTTTTTT; CDR3 protein: CASNWGNTGELFF
D gene: TRBD1; J gene: TRBJ1-4; CDR3 length: 15; V gene: TRBV5-1; clone size: few; CDR3 DNA: TGCGCCAGCAGCCTCGGACAGGGAGGGGTTGAAAAACTGTTTTTT; CDR3 protein: CASSLGQGGVEKLFF
D gene: -; J gene: TRBJ2-2; CDR3 length: 15; V gene: TRBV7-2; clone size: many; CDR3 DNA: TGTGCCAGCAGCTTAATAGTAGGGGCGGTGGGGGAGCTGTTTTTT; CDR3 protein: CASSLIVGAVGELFF
D gene: -; J gene: TRBJ1-4; CDR3 length: 14; V gene: TRBV7-2; clone size: many; CDR3 DNA: TGTGCCAGCAGCTTAGGGACTTCCGATGAAAAACTGTTTTTT; CDR3 protein: CASSLGTSDEKLFF
D gene: -; J gene: TRBJ2-7; CDR3 length: 11; V gene: TRBV30; clone size: -; CDR3 DNA: TGTGCCTGGACGAGAGAATACGAGCAGTACTTC; CDR3 protein: CAWTREYEQYF
D gene: -; J gene: TRBJ1-2; CDR3 length: 14; V gene: TRBV2; clone size: many; CDR3 DNA: TGTGCCAGCAGTGAATCGAGGGGGTTGCATGGCTACACCTTC; CDR3 protein: CASSESRGLHGYTF
D gene: -; J gene: TRBJ2-7; CDR3 length: 17; V gene: TRBV27; clone size: few; CDR3 DNA: TGTGCCAGCAGTTTATTATCCCCCCGGCAGGGACCCTACGAGCAGTACTTC; CDR3 protein: CASSLLSPRQGPYEQYF
D gene: TRBD2; J gene: TRBJ2-7; CDR3 length: 16; V gene: TRBV5-1; clone size: many; CDR3 DNA: TGCGCCAGCAGCCTACGATCAACGGGGGGGACCTACGAGCAGTACTTC; CDR3 protein: CASSLRSTGGTYEQYF
D gene: -; J gene: TRBJ2-3; CDR3 length: 16; V gene: TRBV9; clone size: -; CDR3 DNA: TGTGCCAGCAGCGGAAGTTGGGGGCCTGGCACAGATACGCAGTATTTT; CDR3 protein: CASSGSWGPGTDTQYF
D gene: TRBD1; J gene: TRBJ2-1; CDR3 length: 17; V gene: TRBV6-5; clone size: many; CDR3 DNA: TGTGCCAGCAGTTACTTCGGGACAGGGCCGTCCTACAATGAGCAGTTCTTC; CDR3 protein: CASSYFGTGPSYNEQFF
D gene: TRBD1; J gene: TRBJ2-2; CDR3 length: 20; V gene: TRBV2; clone size: many; CDR3 DNA: TGTGCCAGCAGGGAGGGCCCCGGGACAGGGGGCGCGATGGGCATCGGGGAGCTGTTTTTT; CDR3 protein: CASREGPGTGGAMGIGELFF
D gene: -; J gene: TRBJ1-6; CDR3 length: 15; V gene: TRBV27; clone size: many; CDR3 DNA: TGTGCCAGCAGTTTATTTTCCCGGGCGCCTTCACCCCTCCACTTT; CDR3 protein: CASSLFSRAPSPLHF
D gene: -; J gene: TRBJ2-7; CDR3 length: 12; V gene: TRBV5-1; clone size: many; CDR3 DNA: TGCGCCAGCAGCTTTCCCAGCTCCGAGCAGTACTTC; CDR3 protein: CASSFPSSEQYF
D gene: -; J gene: TRBJ1-1; CDR3 length: 13; V gene: TRBV7-2; clone size: many; CDR3 DNA: TGTGCCAGCAGCTTCTACGGGGGCGCTGAAGCTTTCTTT; CDR3 protein: CASSFYGGAEAFF
D gene: -; J gene: TRBJ2-1; CDR3 length: 14; V gene: TRBV6-1; clone size: -; CDR3 DNA: TGTGCCAGCACTACAGGGTCGCAATACAATGAGCAGTTCTTC; CDR3 protein: CASTTGSQYNEQFF
D gene: TRBD1; J gene: TRBJ2-1; CDR3 length: 15; V gene: TRBV24-1; clone size: many; CDR3 DNA: TGTGCCACCAGCGACTCCGGGACAGGGAACAATGAGCAGTTCTTC; CDR3 protein: CATSDSGTGNNEQFF
D gene: -; J gene: TRBJ1-6; CDR3 length: 19; V gene: TRBV28; clone size: many; CDR3 DNA: TGTGCCAGCAGTTTAGCCGACAGCCTTCCCTCCTCCTATAATTCACCCCTCCACTTT; CDR3 protein: CASSLADSLPSSYNSPLHF
D gene: -; J gene: TRBJ2-1; CDR3 length: 15; V gene: TRBV7-9; clone size: many; CDR3 DNA: TGTGCCAGCAGCTTAGCCGTGGTTAAGCGGGATGAGCAGTTCTTC; CDR3 protein: CASSLAVVKRDEQFF
D gene: -; J gene: TRBJ2-3; CDR3 length: 16; V gene: TRBV27; clone size: few; CDR3 DNA: TGTGCCAGCAGCCGACAGCCTATGAAGAGCACAGATACGCAGTATTTT; CDR3 protein: CASSRQPMKSTDTQYF
D gene: -; J gene: TRBJ2-3; CDR3 length: 15; V gene: TRBV5-8; clone size: -; CDR3 DNA: TGTGCCAGCAGCTTGGTTCCTTCCCGCACAGATACGCAGTATTTT; CDR3 protein: CASSLVPSRTDTQYF